The clone carrying this T cell receptor beta chain was recorded once. Its antigen is currently unknown. Treatment: some 19 received Ad26.COV2.S at low or high dose, single or two shots; about 5 received placebo; per-sample allocation not given. Each sample was drawn 63 days after the first injection (of vaccine or placebo). This CDR3 contains 11 residues. Germline-derived CDR1 and CDR2 are MDHEN and SYDVKM. V lost 10 bases to trimming and J lost 0 bases, with 4 bases between them. This specimen belongs to a study of Ad26.COV2.S vaccination and SARS-CoV-2 variants. Study details: Each vaccinee took Ad26.COV2.S intramuscularly, once or twice 56 days apart. Findings and caveats of the study: Vaccine and placebo recipients had similar non-spike TCR breadth. The placebo group had lower spike-specific TCR breadth than the vaccine recipients did.

TCRdb's table, derived via immunoSEQ multiplex PCR, lists solely in-frame clones and lacks some. The data show about half a million clones, 80% to 90% seen once. The chain has TRBV28 and TRBJ2-4; D is undetermined. The source of this sequence is a person between 18 and 65 years old who received the Ad26.COV2.S COVID-19 vaccine or a placebo. The sequenced sample was peripheral blood, obtained in a trial of Ad26.COV2.S vaccine versus placebo. CDR3 bases: TGTGCCAAGCCAGCCAAAAACATTCAGTACTTC. Protein: CAKPAKNIQYF.